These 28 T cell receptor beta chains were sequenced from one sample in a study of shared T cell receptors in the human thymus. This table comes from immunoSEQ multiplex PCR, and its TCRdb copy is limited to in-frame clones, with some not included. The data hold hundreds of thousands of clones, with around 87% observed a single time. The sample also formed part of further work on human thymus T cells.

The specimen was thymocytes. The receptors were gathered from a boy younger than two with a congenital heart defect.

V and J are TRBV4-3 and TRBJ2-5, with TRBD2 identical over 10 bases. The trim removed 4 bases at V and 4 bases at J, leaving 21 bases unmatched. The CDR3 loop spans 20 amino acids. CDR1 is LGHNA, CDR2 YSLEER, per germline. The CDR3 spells CASSLKDGAGGRESRETQYF. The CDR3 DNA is TGCGCCAGCAGCCTCAAAGACGGAGCGGGGGGGCGGGAGTCGAGAGAGACCCAGTACTTC.

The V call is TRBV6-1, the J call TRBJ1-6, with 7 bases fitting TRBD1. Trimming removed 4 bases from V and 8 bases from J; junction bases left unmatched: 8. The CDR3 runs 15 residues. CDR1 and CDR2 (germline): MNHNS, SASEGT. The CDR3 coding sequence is TGTGCCAGCAGTGCCGCGACAGGGCCCCATTCACCCCTCCACTTT. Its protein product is CASSAATGPHSPLHF.

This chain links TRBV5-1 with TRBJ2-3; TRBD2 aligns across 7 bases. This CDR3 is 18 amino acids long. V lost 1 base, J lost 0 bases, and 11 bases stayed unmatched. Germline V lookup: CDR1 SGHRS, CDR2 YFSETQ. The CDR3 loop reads CASSLNSGILNSTDTQYF. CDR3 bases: TGCGCCAGCAGCTTGAACAGCGGGATCCTGAATAGCACAGATACGCAGTATTTT. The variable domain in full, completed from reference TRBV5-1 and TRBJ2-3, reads KAGVTQTPRYLIKTRGQQVTLSCSPISGHRSVSWYQQTPGQGLQFLFEYFSETQRNKGNFPGRFSGRQFSNSRSEMNVSTLELGDSALYLCASSLNSGILNSTDTQYFGPGTRLTVL.

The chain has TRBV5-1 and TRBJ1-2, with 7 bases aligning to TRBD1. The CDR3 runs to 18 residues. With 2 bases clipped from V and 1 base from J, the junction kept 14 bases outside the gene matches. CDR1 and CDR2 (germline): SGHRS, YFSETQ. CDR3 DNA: TGCGCCAGCAGCTTAATAGGTTTTCGGGACAGACATAACTATGGCTACACCTTC. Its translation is CASSLIGFRDRHNYGYTF.

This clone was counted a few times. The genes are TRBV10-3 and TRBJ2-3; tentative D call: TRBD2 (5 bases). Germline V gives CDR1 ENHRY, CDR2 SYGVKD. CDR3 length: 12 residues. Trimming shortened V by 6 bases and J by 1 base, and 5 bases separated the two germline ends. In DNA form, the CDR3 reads TGTGCCATCAGGGGAGGCACAGATACGCAGTATTTT. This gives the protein CAIRGGTDTQYF.

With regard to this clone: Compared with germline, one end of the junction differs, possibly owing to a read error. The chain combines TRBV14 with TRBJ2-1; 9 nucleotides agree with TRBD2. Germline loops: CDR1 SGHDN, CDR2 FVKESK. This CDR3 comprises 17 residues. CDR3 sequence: CASSQEVASGTYNEQFF. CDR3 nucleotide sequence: TGTGCCAGCAGCCAAGAGGTCGCTAGCGGGACATACAACGAGCAGTTCTTC.

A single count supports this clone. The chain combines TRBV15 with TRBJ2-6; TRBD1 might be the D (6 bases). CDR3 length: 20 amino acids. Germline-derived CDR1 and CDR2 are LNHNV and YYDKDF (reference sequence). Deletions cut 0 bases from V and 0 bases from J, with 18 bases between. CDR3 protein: CATSRDRTGQEVSGANVLTF. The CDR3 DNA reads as TGTGCCACCAGCAGAGATCGCACAGGGCAAGAAGTCTCTGGGGCCAACGTCCTGACTTTC.

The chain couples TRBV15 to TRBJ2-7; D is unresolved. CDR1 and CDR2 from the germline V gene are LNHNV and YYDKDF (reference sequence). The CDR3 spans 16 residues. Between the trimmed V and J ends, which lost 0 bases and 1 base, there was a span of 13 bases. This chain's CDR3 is CATSRDQIASSYEQYF. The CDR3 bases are TGTGCCACCAGCAGAGATCAGATCGCCAGTTCCTACGAGCAGTACTTC. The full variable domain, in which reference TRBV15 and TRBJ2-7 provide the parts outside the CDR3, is DAMVIQNPRYQVTQFGKPVTLSCSQTLNHNVMYWYQQKSSQAPKLLFHYYDKDFNNEADTPDNFQSRRPNTSFCFLDIRSPGLGDTAMYLCATSRDQIASSYEQYFGPGTRLTVT.

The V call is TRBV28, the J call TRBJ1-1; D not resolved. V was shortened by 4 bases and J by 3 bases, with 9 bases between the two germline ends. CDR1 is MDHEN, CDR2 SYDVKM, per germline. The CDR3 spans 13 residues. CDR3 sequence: CASSYLGYTEAFF. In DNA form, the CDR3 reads TGTGCCAGCAGTTATCTAGGTTACACTGAAGCTTTCTTT.

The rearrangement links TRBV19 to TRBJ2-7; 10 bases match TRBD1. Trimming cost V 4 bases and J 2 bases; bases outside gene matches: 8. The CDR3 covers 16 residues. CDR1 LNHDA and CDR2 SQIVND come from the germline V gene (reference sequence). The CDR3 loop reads CASSTSRQGAAYEQYF. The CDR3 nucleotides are TGTGCCAGTAGTACATCCCGACAGGGGGCCGCCTACGAGCAGTACTTC.

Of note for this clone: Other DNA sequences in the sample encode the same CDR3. For the CDR3, the DNA is TGCGCCAGCAGCCACACAGGGTTGAGCTCCTATAATTCACCCCTCCACTTT. Its protein product is CASSHTGLSSYNSPLHF. This chain uses TRBV4-1 with TRBJ1-6; a possible D gene is TRBD1 (6 bases). V lost 3 bases and J lost 0, with 12 bases in between. CDR3 length: 17 amino acids. From germline, CDR1 is MGHRA and CDR2 YSYEKL.

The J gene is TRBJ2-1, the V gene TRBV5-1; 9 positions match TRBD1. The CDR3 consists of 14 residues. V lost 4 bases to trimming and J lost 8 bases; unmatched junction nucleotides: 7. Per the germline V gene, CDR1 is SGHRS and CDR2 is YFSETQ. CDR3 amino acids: CASSPGQGLHEQFF. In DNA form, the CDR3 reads TGCGCCAGCAGCCCTGGACAGGGGCTACATGAGCAGTTCTTC. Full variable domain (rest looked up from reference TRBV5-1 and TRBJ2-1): KAGVTQTPRYLIKTRGQQVTLSCSPISGHRSVSWYQQTPGQGLQFLFEYFSETQRNKGNFPGRFSGRQFSNSRSEMNVSTLELGDSALYLCASSPGQGLHEQFFGPGTRLTVL.

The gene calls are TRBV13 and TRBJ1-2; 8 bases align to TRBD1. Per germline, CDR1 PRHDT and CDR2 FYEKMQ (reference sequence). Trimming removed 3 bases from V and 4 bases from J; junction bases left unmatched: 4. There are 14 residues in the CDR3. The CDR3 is CASSLTGEPYGYTF. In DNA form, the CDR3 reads TGTGCCAGCAGCTTGACAGGGGAACCCTATGGCTACACCTTC.

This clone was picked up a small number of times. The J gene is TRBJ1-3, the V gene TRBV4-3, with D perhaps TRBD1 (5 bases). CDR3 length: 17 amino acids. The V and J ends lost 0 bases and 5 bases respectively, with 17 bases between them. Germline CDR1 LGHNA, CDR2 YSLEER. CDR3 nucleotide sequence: TGCGCCAGCAGCCAAGATCTCAGGGTTTGTAATAGAAACACCATATATTTT. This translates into CASSQDLRVCNRNTIYF.

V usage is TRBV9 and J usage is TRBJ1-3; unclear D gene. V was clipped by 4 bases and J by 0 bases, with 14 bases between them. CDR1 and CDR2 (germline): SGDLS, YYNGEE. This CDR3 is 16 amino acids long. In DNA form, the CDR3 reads TGTGCCAGCAGCCCAGTAGGAGTTTTCTCTGGAAACACCATATATTTT. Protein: CASSPVGVFSGNTIYF. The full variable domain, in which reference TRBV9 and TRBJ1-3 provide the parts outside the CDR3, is DSGVTQTPKHLITATGQRVTLRCSPRSGDLSVYWYQQSLDQGLQFLIQYYNGEERAKGNILERFSAQQFPDLHSELNLSSLELGDSALYFCASSPVGVFSGNTIYFGEGSWLTVV.

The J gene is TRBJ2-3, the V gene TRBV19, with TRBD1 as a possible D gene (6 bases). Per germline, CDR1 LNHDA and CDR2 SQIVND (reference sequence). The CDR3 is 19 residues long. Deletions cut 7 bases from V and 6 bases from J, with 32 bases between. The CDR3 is CASNILGSDGTHLWDTQYF. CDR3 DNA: TGTGCCAGTAACATTCTCGGTTCGGACGGGACACATCTTTGGGATACGCAGTATTTT.

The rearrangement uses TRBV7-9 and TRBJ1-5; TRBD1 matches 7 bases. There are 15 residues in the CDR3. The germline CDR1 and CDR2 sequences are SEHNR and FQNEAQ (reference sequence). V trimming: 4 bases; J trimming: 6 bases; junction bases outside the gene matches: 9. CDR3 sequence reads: CASSSDREVGQPQHF. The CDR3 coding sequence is TGTGCCAGCAGCTCCGACAGGGAAGTGGGTCAGCCCCAGCATTTT.

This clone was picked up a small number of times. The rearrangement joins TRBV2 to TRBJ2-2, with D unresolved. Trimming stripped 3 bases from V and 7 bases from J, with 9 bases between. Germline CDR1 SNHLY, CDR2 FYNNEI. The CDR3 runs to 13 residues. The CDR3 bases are TGTGCCAGCAGTGATGGCGGATTCGGGGAGCTGTTTTTT. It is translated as CASSDGGFGELFF.

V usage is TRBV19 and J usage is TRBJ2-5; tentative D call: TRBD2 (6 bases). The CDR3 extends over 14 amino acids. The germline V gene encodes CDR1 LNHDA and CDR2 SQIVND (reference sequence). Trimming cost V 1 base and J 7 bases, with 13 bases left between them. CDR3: CASSIVSVGGTQYF. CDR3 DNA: TGTGCCAGTAGTATAGTATCGGTGGGAGGGACCCAGTACTTC.

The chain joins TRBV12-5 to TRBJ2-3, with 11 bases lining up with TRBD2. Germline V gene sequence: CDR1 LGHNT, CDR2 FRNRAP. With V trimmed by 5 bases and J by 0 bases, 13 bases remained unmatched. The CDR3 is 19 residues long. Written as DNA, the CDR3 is TGTGCTAGTGGTCCCAAGACTAGCGGGACCCCTGCTAGCACAGATACGCAGTATTTT. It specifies CASGPKTSGTPASTDTQYF.

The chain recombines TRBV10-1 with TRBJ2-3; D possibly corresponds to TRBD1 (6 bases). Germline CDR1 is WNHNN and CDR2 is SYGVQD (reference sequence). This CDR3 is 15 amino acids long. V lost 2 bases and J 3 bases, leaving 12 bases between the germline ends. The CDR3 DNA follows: TGCGCCAGCAGTGAGGGCAGGGGAGATACAGATACGCAGTATTTT. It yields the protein CASSEGRGDTDTQYF.

The CDR3 sequence is CASSLAGGETQYF. Written as DNA, the CDR3 is TGTGCCAGTAGTTTAGCGGGAGGTGAGACCCAGTACTTC. The genes are TRBV19 and TRBJ2-5; TRBD2 matches 10 bases. The CDR3 has 13 amino acids. Germline-derived CDR1 and CDR2 are LNHDA and SQIVND (reference sequence). The V and J ends lost 5 bases and 5 bases, in that order; junction bases with no gene match: 2.

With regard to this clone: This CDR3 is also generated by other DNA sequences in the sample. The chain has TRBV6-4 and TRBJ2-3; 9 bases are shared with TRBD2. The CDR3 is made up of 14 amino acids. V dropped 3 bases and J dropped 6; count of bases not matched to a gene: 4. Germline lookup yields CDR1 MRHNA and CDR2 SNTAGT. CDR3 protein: CASSDGGGADTQYF. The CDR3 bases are TGTGCCAGCAGTGATGGCGGGGGGGCCGATACGCAGTATTTT.

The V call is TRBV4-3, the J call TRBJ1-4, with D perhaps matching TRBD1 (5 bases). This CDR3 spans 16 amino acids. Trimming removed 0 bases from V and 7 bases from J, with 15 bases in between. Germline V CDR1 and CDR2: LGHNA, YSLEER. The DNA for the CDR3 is TGCGCCAGCAGCCAAGATGTTCGGGGGTTCGGTGAAAAACTGTTTTTT. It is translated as CASSQDVRGFGEKLFF.

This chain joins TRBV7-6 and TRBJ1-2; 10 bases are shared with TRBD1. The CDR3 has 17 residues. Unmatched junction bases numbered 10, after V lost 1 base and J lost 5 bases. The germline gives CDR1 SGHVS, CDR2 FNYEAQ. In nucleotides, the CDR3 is TGTGCCAGCAGCTTAGGTCGACAGGGGGCGATTGAGTATGGCTACACCTTC. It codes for CASSLGRQGAIEYGYTF.

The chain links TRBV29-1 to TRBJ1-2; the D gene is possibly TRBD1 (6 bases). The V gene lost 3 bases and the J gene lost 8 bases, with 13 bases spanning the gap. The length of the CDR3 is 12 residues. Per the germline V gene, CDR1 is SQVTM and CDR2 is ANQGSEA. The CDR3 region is CSVDHTRGGYTF. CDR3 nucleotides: TGCAGCGTTGACCATACCAGGGGAGGCTACACCTTC.

CDR3 sequence reads: CASSIRTARNTEAFF. CDR3 in DNA: TGTGCCAGCAGCATCAGGACAGCGAGGAACACTGAAGCTTTCTTT. The chain has TRBV6-6 and TRBJ1-1; tentatively, D is TRBD1 (6 bases). CDR3 length: 15 amino acids. Germline loops: CDR1 MNHNY, CDR2 SVGAGI (reference sequence). Trimming removed 6 bases from V and 1 base from J, with 15 bases in between.

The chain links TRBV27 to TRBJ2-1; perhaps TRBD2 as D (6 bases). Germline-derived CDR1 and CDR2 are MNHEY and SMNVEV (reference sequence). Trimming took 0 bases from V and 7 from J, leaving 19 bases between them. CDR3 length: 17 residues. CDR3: CASSLSICGTSRNEQFF. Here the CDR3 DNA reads TGTGCCAGCAGTTTATCCATCTGCGGGACCTCTAGGAATGAGCAGTTCTTC.